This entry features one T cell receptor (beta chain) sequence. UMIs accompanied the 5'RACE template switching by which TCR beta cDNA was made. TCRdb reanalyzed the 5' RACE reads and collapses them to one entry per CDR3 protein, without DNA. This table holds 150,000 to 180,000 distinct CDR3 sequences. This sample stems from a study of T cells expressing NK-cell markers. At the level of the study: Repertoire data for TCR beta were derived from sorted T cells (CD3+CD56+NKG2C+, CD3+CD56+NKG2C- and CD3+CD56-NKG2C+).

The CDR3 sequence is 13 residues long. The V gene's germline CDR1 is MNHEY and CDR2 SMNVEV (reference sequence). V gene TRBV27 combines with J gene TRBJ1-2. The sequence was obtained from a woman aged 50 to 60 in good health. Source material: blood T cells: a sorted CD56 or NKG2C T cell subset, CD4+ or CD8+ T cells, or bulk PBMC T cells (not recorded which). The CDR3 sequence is CASRLGNTYGYTF.